Below, one TCR beta chain is given with its context. This entry comes from a study of blood T cell repertoires in COVID-19. Study background: The United States, Italy and Spain were the sources of the acute and convalescent COVID-19 samples. T cells, B-cell-depleted T cells, or PBMCs provided the cDNA or gDNA that served as material.

Per the authors' pipeline: How many nucleated cells were present was estimated from reference gene primer amplification. Profiled with immunoSEQ multiplex PCR; TCRdb holds only in-frame clones, not every one. The DNA gave D and trimming, while V, J and clone size come from that table. The data show 150,000 to 200,000 clones, approximately 91% seen once. Seattle patients were enrolled during active infection and followed longitudinally. Germline V gives CDR1 SGHVS, CDR2 FQNEAQ. This CDR3 spans 17 amino acids. V was clipped by 5 bases and J by 1 base; unmatched bases: 10. This chain links TRBV7-8 with TRBJ1-3; TRBD1 matches at 8 bases. The sample was peripheral blood. The sequence was collected from a man younger than 30 with COVID-19, enrolled during active disease. The CDR3 region has the DNA TGTGCCAGCAGCCCCAGGACAGGGATAAAATCTGGAAACACCATATATTTT. Its translation is CASSPRTGIKSGNTIYF.